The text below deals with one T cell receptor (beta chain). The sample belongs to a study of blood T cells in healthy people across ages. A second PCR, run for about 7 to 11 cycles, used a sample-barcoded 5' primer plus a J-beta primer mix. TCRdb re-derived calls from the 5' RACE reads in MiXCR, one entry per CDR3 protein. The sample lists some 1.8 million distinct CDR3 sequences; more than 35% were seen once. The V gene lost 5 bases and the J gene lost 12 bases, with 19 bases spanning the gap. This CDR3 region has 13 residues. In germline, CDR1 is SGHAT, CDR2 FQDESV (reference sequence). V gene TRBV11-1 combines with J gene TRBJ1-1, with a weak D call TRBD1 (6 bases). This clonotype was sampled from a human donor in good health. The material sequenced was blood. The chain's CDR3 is CASSRGGQGLTFF. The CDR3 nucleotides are TGTGCCAGCAGCCGCGGTGGGCAGGGGTTAACTTTCTTT.